The next 18 T cell receptor beta chains were all read from a single sample in a study of cytomegalovirus exposure and HLA in healthy donors (dated by TCRdb to 2017 to 2019). Libraries were built with the immunoSEQ multiplex PCR assay. The multiplex PCR relied on a mix of 60 forward primers for TCR Vbeta segments and 13 reverse primers for TCR Jbeta segments. TCRdb took this table from immuneACCESS and kept in-frame rearrangements with V and J called. Such tables lack part of the clones; where checked against another copy, unresolved V genes explain under half of the gap, and the rest is unexplained. For this sample there are about 140,000 clones; 66% appear just once. The top ten clonotypes cover 6.5% of the sample. Material: PBMCs. The receptors here all came from a woman aged 55-70 years in good health and CMV-seronegative.

In DNA form, the CDR3 reads TGTGCCAGCAGCTTAGTCGGGAGCGGGGTAAAAGATACGCAGTATTTT. This codes for CASSLVGSGVKDTQYF. V usage is TRBV7-2 and J usage is TRBJ2-3; 7 positions match TRBD2. After removal of 1 base from V and 5 bases from J, the junction contained 9 bases not matched to a gene. The CDR3 sequence is 16 residues long. CDR1 SGHTA and CDR2 FQGNSA come from the germline V gene.

This chain joins TRBV18 and TRBJ2-5, with a possible D match to TRBD1 (5 bases). The CDR3 loop spans 17 amino acids. Germline CDR1 KGHSH, CDR2 LQKENI. V was pared by 3 bases and J by 0 bases, with 17 bases between. CDR3 sequence (DNA): TGTGCCAGCTCACCCCAGAAAGGGGCGAAATACCAAGAGACCCAGTACTTC. Protein sequence: CASSPQKGAKYQETQYF. The entire variable domain, with the rest obtained from reference TRBV18 and TRBJ2-5, is as follows: NAGVMQNPRHLVRRRGQEARLRCSPMKGHSHVYWYRQLPEEGLKFMVYLQKENIIDESGMPKERFSAEFPKEGPSILRIQQVVRGDSAAYFCASSPQKGAKYQETQYFGPGTRLLVL.

This clone was observed once. The chain uses TRBV7-4 and TRBJ1-5; tentative D call: TRBD1 (5 bases). This CDR3 is 14 amino acids long. CDR1 is SGHVT and CDR2 is SQSDAQ in the germline V gene. The V gene lost 9 bases and the J gene lost 7 bases, with 19 bases spanning the gap. Written as DNA, the CDR3 is TGTGCCAGGAAACGGAGGGGCCCCAAACAGCCCCAGCATTTT. This gives the protein CARKRRGPKQPQHF. The full variable domain, with the rest looked up from reference TRBV7-4 and TRBJ1-5, is GAGVSQSPRYKVAKRGRDVALRCDSISGHVTLYWYRQTLGQGSEVLTYSQSDAQRDKSGRPSGRFSAERPERSVSTLKIQRTEQGDSAVYLCARKRRGPKQPQHFGDGTRLSIL.

The V and J genes are TRBV5-1 and TRBJ2-5; D is unclear. CDR1 is SGHRS, CDR2 YFSETQ, per germline. V was pared by 0 bases and J by 5 bases, with 14 bases between. The CDR3 sequence is 15 residues long. The CDR3 loop reads CASSLVGSGIETQYF. The CDR3 coding sequence is TGCGCCAGCAGCTTGGTCGGTTCGGGTATCGAGACCCAGTACTTC.

This chain joins TRBV18 and TRBJ1-5; D is ambiguous. The germline gives CDR1 KGHSH, CDR2 LQKENI. The CDR3 runs 13 residues. With 3 bases removed from V and 5 bases from J, the gap between germline ends came to 8 bases. The CDR3 coding sequence is TGTGCCAGCTCACCCCAGGCCGATCAGCCCCAGCATTTT. This sequence encodes CASSPQADQPQHF.

This chain joins TRBV6-1 and TRBJ1-1, with D unresolved. Germline CDR1 and CDR2: MNHNS and SASEGT. This CDR3 is 12 amino acids long. Trimming left V 6 bases short and J 5 bases short, with 10 bases between. The CDR3 bases are TGTGCCAGCAGCCTCGCGGGGACTGAAGCTTTCTTT. Protein: CASSLAGTEAFF.

This clone came up a few times. J is TRBJ2-7 and V is TRBV9; D remains ambiguous. V was clipped by 0 bases and J by 6 bases, with 10 bases between them. The CDR3 is 13 amino acids. CDR1 is SGDLS and CDR2 is YYNGEE in the germline V gene. DNA for the CDR3: TGTGCCAGCAGCGTAGTTTCCGGGTTCGAGCAGTACTTC. The encoded protein is CASSVVSGFEQYF.

This clone appeared a single time. The chain couples TRBV7-9 to TRBJ2-7; TRBD1 aligns across 8 bases. This CDR3 has 16 residues. Looked up from germline, CDR1 is SEHNR and CDR2 is FQNEAQ (reference sequence). Trimming removed 4 bases from V and 5 bases from J; junction bases left unmatched: 13. This CDR3 is CASSYGGGQALHEQYF. In nucleotides, the CDR3 is TGTGCCAGCAGCTACGGAGGGGGACAGGCTTTACACGAGCAGTACTTC.

V and J are TRBV7-2 and TRBJ2-7, with a tentative D call TRBD2 (5 bases). The germline gives CDR1 SGHTA, CDR2 FQGNSA. V lost 0 bases and J lost 2, with 8 bases in between. The CDR3 contains 14 residues. The CDR3 sequence is CASSLALAPYEQYF. For the CDR3, the DNA is TGTGCCAGCAGCTTAGCCCTAGCCCCCTACGAGCAGTACTTC.

This clone was seen a handful of times. Other DNA sequences within the sample encode an identical CDR3. The chain joins TRBV9 to TRBJ1-1, with D perhaps matching TRBD1 (5 bases). Germline V gene data show CDR1 as SGDLS and CDR2 as YYNGEE. The V end lost 0 bases, the J end lost 1 base, and 7 bases lay between the germline ends. The CDR3 loop spans 14 amino acids. Written as DNA, the CDR3 is TGTGCCAGCAGCGTAGCAGGACAGAACACTGAAGCTTTCTTT. This sequence encodes CASSVAGQNTEAFF.

The V gene is TRBV7-8, the J gene TRBJ1-5, with D possibly TRBD1 on 5 matching bases. V lost 5 bases and J lost 7, with 21 bases in between. The CDR3 covers 16 residues. Germline-derived CDR1 and CDR2 are SGHVS and FQNEAQ. The CDR3 coding sequence is TGTGCCAGCAGCCAGGAACGGTTGGTCTGGGGCCAGCCCCAGCATTTT. As protein: CASSQERLVWGQPQHF. Full variable domain (outside the CDR3, taken from reference TRBV7-8 and TRBJ1-5): GAGVSQSPRYKVAKRGQDVALRCDPISGHVSLFWYQQALGQGPEFLTYFQNEAQLDKSGLPSDRFFAERPEGSVSTLKIQRTQQEDSAVYLCASSQERLVWGQPQHFGDGTRLSIL.

This clone was counted only a few times. This rearrangement joins TRBV5-4 to TRBJ2-1, with 7 nucleotides matching TRBD2. The V segment lost 4 bases and the J segment 10 bases; nucleotides outside the gene matches: 5. The CDR3 length is 12 residues. CDR1 is SGHNT and CDR2 is YYREEE in the germline V gene (reference sequence). This CDR3 is CASSPVGGEQFF. The DNA for the CDR3 is TGTGCCAGCAGCCCCGTCGGGGGGGAGCAGTTCTTC.

The rearrangement joins TRBV5-6 to TRBJ2-7, with TRBD1 identical over 7 bases. Germline V gene sequence: CDR1 SGHDT, CDR2 YYEEEE. V was clipped by 0 bases and J by 7 bases; unmatched bases: 10. The CDR3 is 15 residues long. Written as DNA, the CDR3 is TGTGCCAGCAGCTTGGCCGCGTCCTTACAGGGGGAGCAGTACTTC. Its protein product is CASSLAASLQGEQYF.

The J gene is TRBJ2-7, the V gene TRBV27; 8 positions match TRBD2. From germline, CDR1 is MNHEY and CDR2 SMNVEV (reference sequence). This CDR3 spans 13 amino acids. Trimming removed 6 bases from V and 4 bases from J; junction bases left unmatched: 5. The CDR3 bases are TGTGCCAGCAGGCCTAGCGGGTTGTACGAGCAGTACTTC. Translated: CASRPSGLYEQYF.

The genes are TRBV6-6 and TRBJ1-5, with D maybe TRBD1 (6 bases). Germline V lookup: CDR1 MNHNY, CDR2 SVGAGI (reference sequence). With 7 bases removed from V and 7 bases from J, the gap between germline ends came to 14 bases. There are 13 residues in the CDR3. CDR3: CASTKGGWQPQHF. CDR3 bases: TGTGCCAGCACTAAGGGGGGGTGGCAGCCCCAGCATTTT.

The chain uses TRBV7-9 and TRBJ1-3; TRBD1 matches 7 bases. CDR3 size: 14 residues. Germline CDR1 reads SEHNR; CDR2 reads FQNEAQ (reference sequence). With V trimmed by 5 bases and J by 4 bases, 5 bases remained unmatched. CDR3 sequence reads: CASSAQGQGNTIYF. The CDR3 DNA reads as TGTGCCAGCAGCGCCCAGGGACAGGGAAACACCATATATTTT. Using reference TRBV7-9 and TRBJ1-3 for the parts outside the CDR3, the full variable domain is DTGVSQNPRHKITKRGQNVTFRCDPISEHNRLYWYRQTLGQGPEFLTYFQNEAQLEKSRLLSDRFSAERPKGSFSTLEIQRTEQGDSAMYLCASSAQGQGNTIYFGEGSWLTVV.

This clone showed up just a few times. Mismatch with germline at one junction end may stem from a read error. The J gene is TRBJ2-3, the V gene TRBV19; 12 bases align to TRBD2. This CDR3 has 12 residues. Germline CDR1 LNHDA, CDR2 SQIVND (reference sequence). The CDR3 sequence: CASTAPGLAGLF. CDR3 DNA: TGTGCCAGTACCGCTCCGGGACTAGCGGGCTTGTTT.

V gene TRBV19 combines with J gene TRBJ2-1; maybe TRBD1 (5 bases). CDR1 is LNHDA, CDR2 SQIVND, per germline (reference sequence). The CDR3 length is 16 residues. V lost 5 bases to trimming and J lost 0 bases, with 14 bases between them. This chain's CDR3 is CASSLPRASSYNEQFF. CDR3 nucleotide sequence: TGTGCCAGTAGTCTCCCCAGGGCGAGCTCCTACAATGAGCAGTTCTTC.